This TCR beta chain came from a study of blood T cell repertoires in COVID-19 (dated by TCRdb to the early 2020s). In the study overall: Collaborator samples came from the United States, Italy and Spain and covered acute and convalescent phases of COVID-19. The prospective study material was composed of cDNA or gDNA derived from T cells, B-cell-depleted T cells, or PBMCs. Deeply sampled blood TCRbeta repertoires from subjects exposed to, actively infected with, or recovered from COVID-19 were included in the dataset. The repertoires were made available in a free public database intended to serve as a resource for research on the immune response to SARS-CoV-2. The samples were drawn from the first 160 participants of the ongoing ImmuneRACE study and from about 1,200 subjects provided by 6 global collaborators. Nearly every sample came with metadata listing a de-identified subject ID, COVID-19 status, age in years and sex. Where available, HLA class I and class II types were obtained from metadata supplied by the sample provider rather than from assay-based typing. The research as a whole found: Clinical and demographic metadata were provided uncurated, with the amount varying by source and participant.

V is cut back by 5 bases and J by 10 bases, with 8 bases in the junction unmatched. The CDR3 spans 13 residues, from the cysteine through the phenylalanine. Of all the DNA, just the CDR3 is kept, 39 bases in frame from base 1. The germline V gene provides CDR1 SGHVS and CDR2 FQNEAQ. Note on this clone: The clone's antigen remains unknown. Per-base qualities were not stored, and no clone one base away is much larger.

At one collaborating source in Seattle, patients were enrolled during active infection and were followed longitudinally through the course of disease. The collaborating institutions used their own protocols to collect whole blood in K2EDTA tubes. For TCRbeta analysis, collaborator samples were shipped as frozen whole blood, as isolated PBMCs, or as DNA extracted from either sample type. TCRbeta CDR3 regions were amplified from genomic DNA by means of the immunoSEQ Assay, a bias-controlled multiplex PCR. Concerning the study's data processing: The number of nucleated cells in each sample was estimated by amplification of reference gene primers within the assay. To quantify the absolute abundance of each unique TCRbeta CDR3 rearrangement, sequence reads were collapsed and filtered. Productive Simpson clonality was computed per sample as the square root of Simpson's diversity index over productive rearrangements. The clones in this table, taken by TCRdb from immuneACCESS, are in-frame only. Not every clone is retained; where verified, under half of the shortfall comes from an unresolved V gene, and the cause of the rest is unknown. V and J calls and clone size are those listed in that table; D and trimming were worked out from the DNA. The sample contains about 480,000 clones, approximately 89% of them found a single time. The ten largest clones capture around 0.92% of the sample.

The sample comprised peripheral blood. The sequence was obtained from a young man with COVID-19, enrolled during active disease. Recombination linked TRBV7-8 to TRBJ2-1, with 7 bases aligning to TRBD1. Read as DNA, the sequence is TGTGCCAGCAGCCTACGATCGGGACAGGAGCAGTTCTTC. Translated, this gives CASSLRSGQEQFF.